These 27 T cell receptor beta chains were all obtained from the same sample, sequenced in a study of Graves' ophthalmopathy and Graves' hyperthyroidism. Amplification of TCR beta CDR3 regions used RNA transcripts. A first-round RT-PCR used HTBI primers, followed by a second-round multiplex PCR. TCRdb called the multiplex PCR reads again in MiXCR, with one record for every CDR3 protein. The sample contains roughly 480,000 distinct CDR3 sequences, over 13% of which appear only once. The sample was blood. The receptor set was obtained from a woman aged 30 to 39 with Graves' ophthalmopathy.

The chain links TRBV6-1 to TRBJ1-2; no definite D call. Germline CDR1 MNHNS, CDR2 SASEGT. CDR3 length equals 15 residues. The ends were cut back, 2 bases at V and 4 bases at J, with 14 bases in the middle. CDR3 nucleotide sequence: TGTGCCAGCAGTGAACCCCTAGGAAGGTCCTATGGCTACACCTTC. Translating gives CASSEPLGRSYGYTF.

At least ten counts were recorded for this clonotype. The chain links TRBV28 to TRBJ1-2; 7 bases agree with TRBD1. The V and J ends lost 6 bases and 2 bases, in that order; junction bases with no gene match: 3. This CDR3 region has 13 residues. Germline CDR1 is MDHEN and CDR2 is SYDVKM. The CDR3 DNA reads TGTGCCAGCAGCTTACAGGGGAACTATGGCTACACCTTC. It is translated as CASSLQGNYGYTF.

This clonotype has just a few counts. Here the CDR3 DNA reads TGCGCCAGCAGCCTAAGGACTAGCGGGAGCCGCGAGCAGTACTTC. It translates to CASSLRTSGSREQYF. The genes are TRBV5-1 and TRBJ2-7; 13 bases agree with TRBD2. Germline V lookup: CDR1 SGHRS, CDR2 YFSETQ. V lost 4 bases to trimming and J lost 6 bases; unmatched junction nucleotides: 7. The CDR3 loop spans 15 amino acids.

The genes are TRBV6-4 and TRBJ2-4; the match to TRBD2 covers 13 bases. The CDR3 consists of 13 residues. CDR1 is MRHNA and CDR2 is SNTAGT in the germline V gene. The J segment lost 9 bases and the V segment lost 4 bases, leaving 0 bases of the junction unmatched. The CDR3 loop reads CASSGTSGGIQYF. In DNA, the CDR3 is TGTGCCAGCAGTGGGACTAGCGGGGGCATTCAGTACTTC.

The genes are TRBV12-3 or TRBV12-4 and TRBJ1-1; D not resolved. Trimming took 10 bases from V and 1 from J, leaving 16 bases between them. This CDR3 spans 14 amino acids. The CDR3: CAITRMVSNTEAFF. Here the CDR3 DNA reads TGTGCCATCACGAGGATGGTATCGAACACTGAAGCTTTCTTT.

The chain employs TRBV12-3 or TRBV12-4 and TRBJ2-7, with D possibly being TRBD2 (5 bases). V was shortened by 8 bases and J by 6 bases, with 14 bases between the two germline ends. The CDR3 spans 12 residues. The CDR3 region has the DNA TGTGCCAGCGGGAGTCCGTCAGGCGAGCAGTACTTC. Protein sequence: CASGSPSGEQYF.

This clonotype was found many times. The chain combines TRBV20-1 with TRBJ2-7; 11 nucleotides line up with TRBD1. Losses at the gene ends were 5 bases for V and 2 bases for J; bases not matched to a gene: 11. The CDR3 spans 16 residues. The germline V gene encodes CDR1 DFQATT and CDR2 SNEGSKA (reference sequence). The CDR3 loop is CSAHKVGGQGAYEQYF. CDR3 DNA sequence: TGCAGTGCTCATAAGGTGGGGGGACAGGGGGCCTACGAGCAGTACTTC.

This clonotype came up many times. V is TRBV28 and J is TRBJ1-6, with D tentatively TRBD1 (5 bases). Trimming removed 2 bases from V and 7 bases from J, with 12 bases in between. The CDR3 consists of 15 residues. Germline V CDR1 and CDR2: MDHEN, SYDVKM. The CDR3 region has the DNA TGTGCCAGCAGTTTAAGCGGGACGGTGAATTCACCCCTCCACTTT. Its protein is CASSLSGTVNSPLHF.

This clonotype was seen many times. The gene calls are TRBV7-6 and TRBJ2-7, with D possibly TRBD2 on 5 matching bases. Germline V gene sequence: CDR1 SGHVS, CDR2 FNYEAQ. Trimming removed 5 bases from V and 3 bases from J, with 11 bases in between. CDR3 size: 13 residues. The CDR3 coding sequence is TGTGCCAGCAGCCGAATTGCGGGCTACGAGCAGTACTTC. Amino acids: CASSRIAGYEQYF.

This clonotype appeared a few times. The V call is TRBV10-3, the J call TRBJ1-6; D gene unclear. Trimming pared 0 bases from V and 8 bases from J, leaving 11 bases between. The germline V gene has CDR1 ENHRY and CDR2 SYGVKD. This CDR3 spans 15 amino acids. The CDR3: CAISESRQLDSPLHF. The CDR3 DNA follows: TGTGCCATCAGTGAGTCGAGGCAGTTAGATTCACCCCTCCACTTT.

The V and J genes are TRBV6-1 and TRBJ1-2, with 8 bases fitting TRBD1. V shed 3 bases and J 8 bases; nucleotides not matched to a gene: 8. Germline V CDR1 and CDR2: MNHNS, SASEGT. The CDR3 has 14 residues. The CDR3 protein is CASSDWGQAHGYTF. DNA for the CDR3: TGTGCCAGCAGTGACTGGGGACAGGCACACGGCTACACCTTC.

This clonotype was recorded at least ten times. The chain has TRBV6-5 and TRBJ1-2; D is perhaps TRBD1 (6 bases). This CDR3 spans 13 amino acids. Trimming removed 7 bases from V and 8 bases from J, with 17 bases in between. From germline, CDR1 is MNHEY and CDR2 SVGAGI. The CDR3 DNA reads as TGTGCCAGCATTTGGCAGGGGACGTGGGGCTACACCTTC. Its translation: CASIWQGTWGYTF.

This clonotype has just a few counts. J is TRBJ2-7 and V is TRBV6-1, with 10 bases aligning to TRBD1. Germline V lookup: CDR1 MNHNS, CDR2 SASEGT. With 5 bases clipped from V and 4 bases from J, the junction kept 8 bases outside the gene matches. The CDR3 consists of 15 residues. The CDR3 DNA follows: TGTGCCAGCAGTAAAACCGGGACAGGGGTTTACGAGCAGTACTTC. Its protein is CASSKTGTGVYEQYF.

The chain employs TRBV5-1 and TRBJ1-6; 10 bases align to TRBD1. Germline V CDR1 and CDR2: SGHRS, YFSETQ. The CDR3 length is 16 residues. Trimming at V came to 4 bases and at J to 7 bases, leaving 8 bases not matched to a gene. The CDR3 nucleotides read TGCGCCAGCAGCCCGGGACAGGGGACACCAAATTCACCCCTCCACTTT. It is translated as CASSPGQGTPNSPLHF.

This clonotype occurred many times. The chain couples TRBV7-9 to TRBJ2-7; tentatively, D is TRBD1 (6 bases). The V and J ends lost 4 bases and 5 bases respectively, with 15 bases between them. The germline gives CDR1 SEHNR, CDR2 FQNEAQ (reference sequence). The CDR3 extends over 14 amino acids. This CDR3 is CASSYTQGRDEQYF. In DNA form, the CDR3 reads TGTGCCAGCAGCTACACACAGGGTAGGGACGAGCAGTACTTC.

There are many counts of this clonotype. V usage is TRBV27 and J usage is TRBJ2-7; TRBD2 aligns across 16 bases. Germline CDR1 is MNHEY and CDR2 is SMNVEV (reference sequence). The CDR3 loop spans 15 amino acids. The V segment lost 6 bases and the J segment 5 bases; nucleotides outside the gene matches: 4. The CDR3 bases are TGTGCCAGCAGCGGGACTAGCGGGAGGGTGGACGAGCAGTACTTC. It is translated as CASSGTSGRVDEQYF.

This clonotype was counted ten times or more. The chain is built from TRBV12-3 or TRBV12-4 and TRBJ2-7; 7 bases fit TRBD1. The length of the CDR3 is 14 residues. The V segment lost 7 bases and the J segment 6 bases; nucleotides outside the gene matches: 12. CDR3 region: CASNQGGTGFEQYF. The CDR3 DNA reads TGTGCCAGCAACCAAGGGGGCACTGGGTTCGAGCAGTACTTC.

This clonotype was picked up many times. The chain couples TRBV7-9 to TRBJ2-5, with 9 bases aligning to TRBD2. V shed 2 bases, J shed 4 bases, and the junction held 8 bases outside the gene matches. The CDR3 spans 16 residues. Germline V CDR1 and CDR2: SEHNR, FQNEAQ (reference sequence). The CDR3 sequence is CASSLLAGLAPETQYF. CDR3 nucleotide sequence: TGTGCCAGCAGCTTACTAGCGGGGCTTGCCCCAGAGACCCAGTACTTC. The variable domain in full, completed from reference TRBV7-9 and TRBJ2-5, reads DTGVSQNPRHKITKRGQNVTFRCDPISEHNRLYWYRQTLGQGPEFLTYFQNEAQLEKSRLLSDRFSAERPKGSFSTLEIQRTEQGDSAMYLCASSLLAGLAPETQYFGPGTRLLVL.

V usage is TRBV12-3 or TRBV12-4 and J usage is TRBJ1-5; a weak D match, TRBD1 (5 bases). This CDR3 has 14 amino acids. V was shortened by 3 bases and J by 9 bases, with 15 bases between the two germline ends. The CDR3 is CASSLSGPKVPQHF. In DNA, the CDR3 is TGTGCCAGCAGTTTGTCAGGGCCGAAGGTGCCCCAGCATTTT.

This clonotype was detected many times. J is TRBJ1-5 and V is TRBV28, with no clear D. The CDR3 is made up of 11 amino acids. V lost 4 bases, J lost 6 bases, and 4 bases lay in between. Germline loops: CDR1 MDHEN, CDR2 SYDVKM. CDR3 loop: CASSWGQPQHF. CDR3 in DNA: TGTGCCAGCAGTTGGGGTCAGCCCCAGCATTTT.

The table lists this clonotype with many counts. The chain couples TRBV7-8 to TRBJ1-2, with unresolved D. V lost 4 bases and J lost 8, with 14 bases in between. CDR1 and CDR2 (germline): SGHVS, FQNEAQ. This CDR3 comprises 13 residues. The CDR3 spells CASSSRSMGGYTF. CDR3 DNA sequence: TGTGCCAGCAGCTCTCGTTCAATGGGGGGCTACACCTTC.

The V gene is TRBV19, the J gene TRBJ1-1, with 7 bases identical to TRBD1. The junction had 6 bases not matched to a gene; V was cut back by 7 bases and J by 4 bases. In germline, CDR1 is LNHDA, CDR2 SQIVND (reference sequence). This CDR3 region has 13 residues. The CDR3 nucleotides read TGTGCCAGTAACCCGACAGGGCGCACTGAAGCTTTCTTT. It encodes CASNPTGRTEAFF.

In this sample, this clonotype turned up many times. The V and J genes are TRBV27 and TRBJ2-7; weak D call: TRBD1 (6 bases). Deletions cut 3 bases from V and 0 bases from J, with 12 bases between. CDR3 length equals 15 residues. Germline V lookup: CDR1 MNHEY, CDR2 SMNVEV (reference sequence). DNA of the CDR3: TGTGCCAGCAGTTTCGGACAGAGTCTCTCCTACGAGCAGTACTTC. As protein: CASSFGQSLSYEQYF.

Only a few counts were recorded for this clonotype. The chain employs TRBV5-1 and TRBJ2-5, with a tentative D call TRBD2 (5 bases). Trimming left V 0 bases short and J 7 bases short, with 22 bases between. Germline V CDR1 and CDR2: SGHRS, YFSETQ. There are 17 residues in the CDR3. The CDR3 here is CASSLALTTGKVRTQYF. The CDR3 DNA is TGCGCCAGCAGCTTGGCCTTGACTACCGGAAAGGTTAGGACCCAGTACTTC.

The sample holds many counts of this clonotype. The chain's CDR3 is CASTYGMLPYGYTF. The CDR3 DNA sequence: TGTGCCAGCACTTACGGCATGTTACCCTATGGCTACACCTTC. V usage is TRBV12-3 or TRBV12-4 and J usage is TRBJ1-2; D is ambiguous. The length of the CDR3 is 14 residues. V was pared by 7 bases and J by 4 bases, with 16 bases between.

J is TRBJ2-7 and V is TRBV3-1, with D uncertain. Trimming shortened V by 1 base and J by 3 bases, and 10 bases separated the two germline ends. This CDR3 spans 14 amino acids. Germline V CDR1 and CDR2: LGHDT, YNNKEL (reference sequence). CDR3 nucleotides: TGTGCCAGCAGCCAAGGCCCTACTGACTACGAGCAGTACTTC. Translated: CASSQGPTDYEQYF.

The CDR3 spells CASSVRDRGSYEQYF. The CDR3 bases are TGTGCCAGCAGTGTCCGGGACAGGGGCTCCTACGAGCAGTACTTC. The V and J genes are TRBV6-1 and TRBJ2-7, with TRBD1 matching 10 bases. J lost 0 bases, V lost 4 bases, and 3 bases had no gene match. CDR1 and CDR2 (germline): MNHNS, SASEGT. There are 15 residues in the CDR3.